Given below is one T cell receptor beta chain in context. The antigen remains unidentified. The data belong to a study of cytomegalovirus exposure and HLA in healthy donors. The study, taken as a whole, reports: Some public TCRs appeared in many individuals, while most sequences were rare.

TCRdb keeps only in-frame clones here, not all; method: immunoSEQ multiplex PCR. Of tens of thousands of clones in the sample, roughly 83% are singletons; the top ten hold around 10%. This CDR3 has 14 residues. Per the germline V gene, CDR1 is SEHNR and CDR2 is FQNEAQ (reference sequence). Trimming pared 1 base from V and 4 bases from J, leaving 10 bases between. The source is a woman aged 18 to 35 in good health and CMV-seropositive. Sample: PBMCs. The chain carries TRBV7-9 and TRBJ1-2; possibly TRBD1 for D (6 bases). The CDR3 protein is CASSLGGLSYGYTF. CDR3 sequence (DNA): TGTGCCAGCAGCTTAGGGGGGCTGAGCTATGGCTACACCTTC.